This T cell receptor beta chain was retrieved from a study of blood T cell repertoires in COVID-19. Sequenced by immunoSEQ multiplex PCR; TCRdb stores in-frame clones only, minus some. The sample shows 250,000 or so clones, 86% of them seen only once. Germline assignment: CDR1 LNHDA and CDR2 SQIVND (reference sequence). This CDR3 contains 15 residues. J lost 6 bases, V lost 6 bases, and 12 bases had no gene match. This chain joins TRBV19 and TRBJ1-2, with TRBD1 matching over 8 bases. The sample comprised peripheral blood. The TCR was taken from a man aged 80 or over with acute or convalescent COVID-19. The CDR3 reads CASRRTQGGQDGYTF. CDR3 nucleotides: TGTGCCAGTAGGAGGACACAGGGGGGACAGGATGGCTACACCTTC.